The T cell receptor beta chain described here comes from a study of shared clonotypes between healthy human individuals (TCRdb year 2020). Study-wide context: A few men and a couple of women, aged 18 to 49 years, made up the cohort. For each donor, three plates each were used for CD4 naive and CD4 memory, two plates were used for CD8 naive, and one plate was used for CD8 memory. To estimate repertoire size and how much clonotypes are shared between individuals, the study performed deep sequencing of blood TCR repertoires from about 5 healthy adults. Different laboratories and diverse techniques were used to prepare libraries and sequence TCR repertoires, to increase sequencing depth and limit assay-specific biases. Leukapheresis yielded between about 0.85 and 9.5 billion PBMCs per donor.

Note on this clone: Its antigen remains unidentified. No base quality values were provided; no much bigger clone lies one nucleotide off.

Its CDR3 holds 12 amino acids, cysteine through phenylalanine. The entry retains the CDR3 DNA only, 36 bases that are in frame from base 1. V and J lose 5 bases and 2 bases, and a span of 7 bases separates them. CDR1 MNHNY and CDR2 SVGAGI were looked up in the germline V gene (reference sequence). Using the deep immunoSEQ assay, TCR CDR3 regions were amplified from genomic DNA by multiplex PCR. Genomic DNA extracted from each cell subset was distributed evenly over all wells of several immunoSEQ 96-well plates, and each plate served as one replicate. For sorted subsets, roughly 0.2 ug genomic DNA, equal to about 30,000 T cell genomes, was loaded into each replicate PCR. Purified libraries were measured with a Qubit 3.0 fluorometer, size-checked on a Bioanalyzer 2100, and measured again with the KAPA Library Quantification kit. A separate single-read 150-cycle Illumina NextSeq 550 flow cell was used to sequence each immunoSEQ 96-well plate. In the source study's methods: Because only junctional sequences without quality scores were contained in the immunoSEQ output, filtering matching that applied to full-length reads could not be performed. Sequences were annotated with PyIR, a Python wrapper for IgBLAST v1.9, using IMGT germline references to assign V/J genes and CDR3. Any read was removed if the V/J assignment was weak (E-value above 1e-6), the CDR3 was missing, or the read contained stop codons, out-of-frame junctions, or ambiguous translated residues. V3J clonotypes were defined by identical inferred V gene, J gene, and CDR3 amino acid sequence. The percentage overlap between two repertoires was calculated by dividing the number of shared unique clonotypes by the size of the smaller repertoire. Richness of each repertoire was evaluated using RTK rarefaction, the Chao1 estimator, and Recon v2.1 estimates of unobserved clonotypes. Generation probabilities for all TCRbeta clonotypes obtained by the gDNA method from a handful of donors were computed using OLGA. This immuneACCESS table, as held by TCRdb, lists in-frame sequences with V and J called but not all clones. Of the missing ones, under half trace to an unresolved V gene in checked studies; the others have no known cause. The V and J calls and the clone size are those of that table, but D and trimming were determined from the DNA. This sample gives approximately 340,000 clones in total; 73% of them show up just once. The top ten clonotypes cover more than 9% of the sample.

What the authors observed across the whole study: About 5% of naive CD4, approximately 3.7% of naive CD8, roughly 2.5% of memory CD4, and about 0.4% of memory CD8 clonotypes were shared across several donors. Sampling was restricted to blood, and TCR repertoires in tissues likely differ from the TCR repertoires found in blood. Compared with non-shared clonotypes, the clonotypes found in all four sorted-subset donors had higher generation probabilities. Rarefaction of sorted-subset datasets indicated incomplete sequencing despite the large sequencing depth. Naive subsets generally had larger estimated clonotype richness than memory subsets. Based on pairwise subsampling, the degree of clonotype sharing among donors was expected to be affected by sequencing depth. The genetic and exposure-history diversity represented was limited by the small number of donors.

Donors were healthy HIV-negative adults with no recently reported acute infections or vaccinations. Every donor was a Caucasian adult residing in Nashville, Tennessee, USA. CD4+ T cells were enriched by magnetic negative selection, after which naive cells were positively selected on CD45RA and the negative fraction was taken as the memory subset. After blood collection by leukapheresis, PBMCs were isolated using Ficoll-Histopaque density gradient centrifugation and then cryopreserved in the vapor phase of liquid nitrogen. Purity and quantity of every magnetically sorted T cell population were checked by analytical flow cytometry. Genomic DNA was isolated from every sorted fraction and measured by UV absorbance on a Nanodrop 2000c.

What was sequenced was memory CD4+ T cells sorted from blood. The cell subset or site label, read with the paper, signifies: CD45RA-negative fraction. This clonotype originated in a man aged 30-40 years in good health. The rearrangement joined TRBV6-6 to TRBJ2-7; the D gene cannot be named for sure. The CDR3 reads CASSGRAYEQYF. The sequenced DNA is TGTGCCAGCAGTGGCCGGGCCTACGAGCAGTACTTC.